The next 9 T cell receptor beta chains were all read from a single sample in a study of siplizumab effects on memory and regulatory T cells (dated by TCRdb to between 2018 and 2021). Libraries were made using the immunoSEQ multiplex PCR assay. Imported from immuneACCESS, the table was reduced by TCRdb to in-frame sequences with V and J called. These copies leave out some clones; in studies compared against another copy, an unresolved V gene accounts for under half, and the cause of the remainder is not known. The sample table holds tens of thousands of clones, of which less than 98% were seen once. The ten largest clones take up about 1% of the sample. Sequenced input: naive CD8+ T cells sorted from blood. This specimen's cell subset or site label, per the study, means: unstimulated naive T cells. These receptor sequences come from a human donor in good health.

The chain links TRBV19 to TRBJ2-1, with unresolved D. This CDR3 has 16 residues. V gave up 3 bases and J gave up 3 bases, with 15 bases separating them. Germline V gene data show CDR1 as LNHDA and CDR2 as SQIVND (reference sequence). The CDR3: CASSMVAQTLYNEQFF. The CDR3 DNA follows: TGTGCCAGTAGTATGGTAGCTCAGACCCTCTACAATGAGCAGTTCTTC.

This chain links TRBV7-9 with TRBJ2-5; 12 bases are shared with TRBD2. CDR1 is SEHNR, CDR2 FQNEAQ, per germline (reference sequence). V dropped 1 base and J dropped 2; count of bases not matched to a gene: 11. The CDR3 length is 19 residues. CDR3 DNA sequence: TGTGCCAGCAGCTTAGTCCCTAGCGGGAGGGCCAGACTTCAAGAGACCCAGTACTTC. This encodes CASSLVPSGRARLQETQYF.

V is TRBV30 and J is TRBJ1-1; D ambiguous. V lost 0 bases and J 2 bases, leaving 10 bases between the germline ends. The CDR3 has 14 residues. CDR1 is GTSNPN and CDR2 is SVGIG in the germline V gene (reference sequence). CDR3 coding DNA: TGTGCCTGGAGTGTACATGGAGGAAACACTGAAGCTTTCTTT. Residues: CAWSVHGGNTEAFF.

CDR3 bases: TGTGCCAGCAGCGTAGAGGGTAGCGGGATAGATGAGCAGTTCTTC. It encodes CASSVEGSGIDEQFF. The chain uses TRBV9 and TRBJ2-1, with 8 bases fitting TRBD2. Trimming took 0 bases from V and 8 from J; bases not matched to a gene: 7. This CDR3 is built from 15 residues. Germline CDR1 and CDR2: SGDLS and YYNGEE.

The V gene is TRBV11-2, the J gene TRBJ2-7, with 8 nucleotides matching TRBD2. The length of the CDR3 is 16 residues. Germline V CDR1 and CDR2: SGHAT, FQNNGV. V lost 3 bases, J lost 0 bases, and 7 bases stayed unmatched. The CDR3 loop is CASSFPSGLSSYEQYF. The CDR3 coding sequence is TGTGCCAGCAGCTTCCCTAGCGGGCTGAGCTCCTACGAGCAGTACTTC.

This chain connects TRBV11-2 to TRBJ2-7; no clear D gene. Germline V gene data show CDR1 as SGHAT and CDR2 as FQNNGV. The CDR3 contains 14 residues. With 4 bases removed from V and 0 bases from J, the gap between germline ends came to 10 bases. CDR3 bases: TGTGCCAGCAGCTGGGCTCACGACTCCTACGAGCAGTACTTC. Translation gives CASSWAHDSYEQYF.

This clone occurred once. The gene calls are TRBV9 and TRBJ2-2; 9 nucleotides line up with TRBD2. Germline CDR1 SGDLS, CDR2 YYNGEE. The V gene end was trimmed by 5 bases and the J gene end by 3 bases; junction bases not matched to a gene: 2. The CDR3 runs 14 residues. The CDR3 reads CASSSGSDTGELFF. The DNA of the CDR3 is TGTGCCAGCAGTAGCGGGAGCGACACCGGGGAGCTGTTTTTT.

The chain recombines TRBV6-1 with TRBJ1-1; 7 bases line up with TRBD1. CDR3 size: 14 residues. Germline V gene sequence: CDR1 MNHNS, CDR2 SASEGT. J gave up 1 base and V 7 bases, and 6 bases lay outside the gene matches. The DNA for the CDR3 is TGTGCCAGCATTAGACAGGGTACGAACACTGAAGCTTTCTTT. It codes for CASIRQGTNTEAFF.

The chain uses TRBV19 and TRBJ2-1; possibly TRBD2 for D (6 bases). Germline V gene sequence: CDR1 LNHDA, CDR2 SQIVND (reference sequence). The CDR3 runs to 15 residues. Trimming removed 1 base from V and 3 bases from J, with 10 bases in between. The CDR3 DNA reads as TGTGCCAGTAGTATAGCCGGGAGTCGCTACAATGAGCAGTTCTTC. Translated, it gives CASSIAGSRYNEQFF.